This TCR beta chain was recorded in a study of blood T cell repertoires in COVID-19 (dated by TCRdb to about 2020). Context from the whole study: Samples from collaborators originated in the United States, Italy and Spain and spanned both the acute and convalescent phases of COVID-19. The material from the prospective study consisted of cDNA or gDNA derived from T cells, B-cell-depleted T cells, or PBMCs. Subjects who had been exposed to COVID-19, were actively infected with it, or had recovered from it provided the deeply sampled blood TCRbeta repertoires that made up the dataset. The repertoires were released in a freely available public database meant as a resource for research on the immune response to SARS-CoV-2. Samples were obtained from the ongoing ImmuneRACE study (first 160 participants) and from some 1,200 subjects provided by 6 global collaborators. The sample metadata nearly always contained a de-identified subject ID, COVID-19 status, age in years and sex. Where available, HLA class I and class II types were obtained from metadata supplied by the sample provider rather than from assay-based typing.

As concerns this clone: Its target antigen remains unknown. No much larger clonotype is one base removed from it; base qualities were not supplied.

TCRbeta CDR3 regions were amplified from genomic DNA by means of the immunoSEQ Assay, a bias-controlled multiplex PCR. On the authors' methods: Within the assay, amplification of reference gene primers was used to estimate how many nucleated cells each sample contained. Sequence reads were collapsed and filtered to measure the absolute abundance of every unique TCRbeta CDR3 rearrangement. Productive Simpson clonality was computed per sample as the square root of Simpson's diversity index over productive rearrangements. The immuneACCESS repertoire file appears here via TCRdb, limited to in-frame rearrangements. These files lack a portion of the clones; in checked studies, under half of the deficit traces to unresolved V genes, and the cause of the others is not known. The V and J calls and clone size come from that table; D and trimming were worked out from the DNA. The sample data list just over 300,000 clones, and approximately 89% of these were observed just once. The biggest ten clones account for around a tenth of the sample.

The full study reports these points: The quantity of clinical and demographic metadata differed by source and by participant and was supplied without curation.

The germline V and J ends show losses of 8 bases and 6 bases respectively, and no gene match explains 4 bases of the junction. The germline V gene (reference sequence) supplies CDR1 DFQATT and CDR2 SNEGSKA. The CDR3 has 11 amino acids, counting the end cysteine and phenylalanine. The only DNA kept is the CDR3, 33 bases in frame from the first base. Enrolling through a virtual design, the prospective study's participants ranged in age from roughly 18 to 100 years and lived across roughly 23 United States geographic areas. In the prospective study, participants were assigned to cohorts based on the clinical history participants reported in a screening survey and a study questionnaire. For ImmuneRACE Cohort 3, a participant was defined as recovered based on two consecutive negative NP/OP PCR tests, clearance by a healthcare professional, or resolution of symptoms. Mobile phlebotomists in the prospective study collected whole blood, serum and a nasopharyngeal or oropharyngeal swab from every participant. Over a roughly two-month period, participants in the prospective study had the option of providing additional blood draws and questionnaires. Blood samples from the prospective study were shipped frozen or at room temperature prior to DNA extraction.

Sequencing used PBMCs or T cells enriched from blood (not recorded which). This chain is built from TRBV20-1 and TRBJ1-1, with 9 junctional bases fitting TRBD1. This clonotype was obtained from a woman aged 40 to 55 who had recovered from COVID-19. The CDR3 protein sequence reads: CSPGQGAEAFF. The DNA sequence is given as TGCAGTCCGGGACAGGGAGCTGAAGCTTTCTTT.